This TCR beta chain was obtained from a study of Ad26.COV2.S vaccination and SARS-CoV-2 variants. Study at large: The authors gave Ad26.COV2.S intramuscularly, either once or twice 56 days apart.

As to this clone: Its cognate antigen is unknown.

The CDR3 contains 17 residues. The V gene end was trimmed by 3 bases and the J gene end by 0 bases; junction bases not matched to a gene: 9. CDR1 is SEHNR, CDR2 FQNEAQ, per germline (reference sequence). Notes on the study in general: Spike-specific TCR breadth was greater in vaccine than placebo recipients.

This sample's treatment: about 20 received Ad26.COV2.S at low or high dose, single or two shots; 5 received placebo; per-sample allocation not given. Day 63 following the first vaccine or placebo injection was when the samples were taken. The donor's status was that of an adult aged 18-55 years in Boston. TCRdb's copy holds only in-frame clones and misses some; the assay was immunoSEQ multiplex PCR. The sample shows 330,000 or so clones, under 90% of them seen only once. This chain uses TRBV7-9 with TRBJ1-1; 8 bases agree with TRBD1. The sequences come from peripheral blood, collected in a trial of Ad26.COV2.S vaccine versus placebo. The receptor was isolated from a person between 18 and 65 years old who received the Ad26.COV2.S COVID-19 vaccine or a placebo. CDR3 in DNA: TGTGCCAGCAGCTTGCCACGACAGGGGACTTTGAACACTGAAGCTTTCTTT. Translation: CASSLPRQGTLNTEAFF.